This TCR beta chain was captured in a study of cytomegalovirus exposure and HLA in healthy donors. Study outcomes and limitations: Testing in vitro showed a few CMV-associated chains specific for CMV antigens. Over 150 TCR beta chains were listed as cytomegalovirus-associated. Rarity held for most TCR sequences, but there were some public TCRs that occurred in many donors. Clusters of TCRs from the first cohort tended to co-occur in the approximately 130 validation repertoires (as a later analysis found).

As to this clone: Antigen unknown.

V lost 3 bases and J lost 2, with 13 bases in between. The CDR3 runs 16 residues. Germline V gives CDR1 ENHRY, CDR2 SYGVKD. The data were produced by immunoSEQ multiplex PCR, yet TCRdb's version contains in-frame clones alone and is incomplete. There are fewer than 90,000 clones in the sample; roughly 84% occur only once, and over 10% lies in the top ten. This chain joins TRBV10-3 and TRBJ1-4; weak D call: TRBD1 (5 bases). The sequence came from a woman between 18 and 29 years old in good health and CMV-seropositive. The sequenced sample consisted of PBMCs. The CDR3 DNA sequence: TGTGCCATCAGTGATACGAAGGGGATCACTAATGAAAAACTGTTTTTT. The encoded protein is CAISDTKGITNEKLFF.